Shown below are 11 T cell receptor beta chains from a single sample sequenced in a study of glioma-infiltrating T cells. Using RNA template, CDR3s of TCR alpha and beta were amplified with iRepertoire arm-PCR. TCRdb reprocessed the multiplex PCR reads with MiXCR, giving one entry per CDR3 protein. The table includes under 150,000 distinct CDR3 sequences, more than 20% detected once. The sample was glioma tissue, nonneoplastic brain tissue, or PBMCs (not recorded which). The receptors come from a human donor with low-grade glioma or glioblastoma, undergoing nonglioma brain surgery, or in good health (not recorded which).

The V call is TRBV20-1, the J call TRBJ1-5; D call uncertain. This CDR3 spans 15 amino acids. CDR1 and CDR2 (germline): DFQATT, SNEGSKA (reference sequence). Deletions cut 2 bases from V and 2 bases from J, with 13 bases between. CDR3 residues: CSARFGRRGNQPQHF. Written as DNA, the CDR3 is TGCAGTGCTAGATTTGGACGGCGGGGCAATCAGCCCCAGCATTTT.

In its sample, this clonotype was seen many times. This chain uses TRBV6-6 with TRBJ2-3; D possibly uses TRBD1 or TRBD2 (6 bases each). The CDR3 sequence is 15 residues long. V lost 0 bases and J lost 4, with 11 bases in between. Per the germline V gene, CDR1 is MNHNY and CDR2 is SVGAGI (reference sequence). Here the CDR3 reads CASSYSGGQADTQYF. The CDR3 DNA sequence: TGTGCCAGCAGTTACTCCGGGGGCCAGGCAGATACGCAGTATTTT.

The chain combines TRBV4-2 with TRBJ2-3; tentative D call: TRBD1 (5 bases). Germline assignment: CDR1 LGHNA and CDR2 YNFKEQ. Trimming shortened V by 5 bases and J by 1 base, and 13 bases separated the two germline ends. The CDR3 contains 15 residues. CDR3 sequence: CASSVLQGGTDTQYF. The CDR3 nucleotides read TGTGCCAGCAGCGTCCTGCAGGGCGGCACAGATACGCAGTATTTT.

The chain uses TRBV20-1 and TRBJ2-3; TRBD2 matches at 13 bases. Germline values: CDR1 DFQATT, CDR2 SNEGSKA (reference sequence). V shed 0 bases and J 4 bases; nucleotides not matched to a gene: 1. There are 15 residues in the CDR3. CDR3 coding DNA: TGCAGTGCTAGAGAAACTAGCGGGGGGGCAGATACGCAGTATTTT. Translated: CSARETSGGADTQYF.

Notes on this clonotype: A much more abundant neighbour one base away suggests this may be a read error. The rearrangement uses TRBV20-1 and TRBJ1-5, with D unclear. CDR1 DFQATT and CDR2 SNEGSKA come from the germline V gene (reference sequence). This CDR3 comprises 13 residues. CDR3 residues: CNARRAYNQPQHF. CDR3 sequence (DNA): TGCAATGCTAGAAGGGCCTACAATCAGCCCCAGCATTTT.

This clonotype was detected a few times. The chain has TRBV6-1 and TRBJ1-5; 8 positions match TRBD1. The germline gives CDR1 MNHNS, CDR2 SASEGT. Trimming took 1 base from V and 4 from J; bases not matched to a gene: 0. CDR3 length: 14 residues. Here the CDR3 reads CASSEGTGNQPQHF. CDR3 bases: TGTGCCAGCAGTGAAGGGACAGGGAATCAGCCCCAGCATTTT.

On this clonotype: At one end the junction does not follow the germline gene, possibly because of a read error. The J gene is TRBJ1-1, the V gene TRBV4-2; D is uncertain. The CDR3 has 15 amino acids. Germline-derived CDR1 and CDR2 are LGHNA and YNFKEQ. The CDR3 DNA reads TGTGCCAGCAGCCAAGATACTTGGATGAACAATGAAGCTTTCTTT. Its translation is CASSQDTWMNNEAFF.

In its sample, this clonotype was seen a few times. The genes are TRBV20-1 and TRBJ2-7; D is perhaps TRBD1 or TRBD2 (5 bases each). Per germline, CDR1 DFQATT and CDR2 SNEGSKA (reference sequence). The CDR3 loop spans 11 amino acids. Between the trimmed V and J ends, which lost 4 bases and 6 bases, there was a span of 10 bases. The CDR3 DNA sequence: TGCAGTGCTACCTTGGGGGTCGAGCAGTACGTC. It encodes CSATLGVEQYV.

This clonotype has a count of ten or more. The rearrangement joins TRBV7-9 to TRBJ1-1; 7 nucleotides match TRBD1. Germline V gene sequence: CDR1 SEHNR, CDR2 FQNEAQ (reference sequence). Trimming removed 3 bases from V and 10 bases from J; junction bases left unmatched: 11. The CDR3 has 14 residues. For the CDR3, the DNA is TGTGCCAGCAGCTTTGGACAGGAACAGACGAGAGCTTTCTTT. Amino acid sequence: CASSFGQEQTRAFF.

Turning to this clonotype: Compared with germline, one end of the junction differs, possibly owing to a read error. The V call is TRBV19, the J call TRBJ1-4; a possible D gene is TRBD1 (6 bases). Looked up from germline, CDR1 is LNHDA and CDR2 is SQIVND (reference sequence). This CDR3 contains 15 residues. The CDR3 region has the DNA TGTGCCAGTAGTATATTGGGGGCAACTAATGAGAAACTGTTTTTT. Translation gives CASSILGATNEKLFF.

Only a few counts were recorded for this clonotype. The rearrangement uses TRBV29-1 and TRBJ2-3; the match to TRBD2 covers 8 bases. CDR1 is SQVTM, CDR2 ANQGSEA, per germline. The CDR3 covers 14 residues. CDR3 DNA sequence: TGCATGTTGCATCCGGGACTAGATACAGATACGCAGTATTTT. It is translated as CMLHPGLDTDTQYF.